These 10 T cell receptor beta chains came from one sample sequenced in a study of blood T cell repertoires in COVID-19. Method: immunoSEQ multiplex PCR; TCRdb's copy keeps in-frame clones and lacks some. The repertoire consists of under 250,000 clones, with around 80% occurring once and the leading ten covering approximately 12%. What was sequenced was peripheral blood. The receptors derive from a woman aged 40 to 50 with acute or convalescent COVID-19.

The chain is built from TRBV27 and TRBJ2-1; D gene uncertain. The germline gives CDR1 MNHEY, CDR2 SMNVEV (reference sequence). CDR3 length: 13 residues. V was trimmed by 3 bases and J by 3 bases, leaving 6 bases between them. The CDR3 sequence is CASSFGSYNEQFF. For the CDR3, the DNA is TGTGCCAGCAGTTTTGGCAGCTACAATGAGCAGTTCTTC.

This clone was seen only once. The CDR3 spells CASSYSGSYSPLHF. The CDR3 DNA is TGTGCCAGCAGTTACTCTGGGAGCTATTCACCCCTCCACTTT. The rearrangement joins TRBV6-2 or TRBV6-3 to TRBJ1-6, with D uncertain. Trimming removed 0 bases from V and 8 bases from J, with 8 bases in between. This CDR3 region has 14 residues. The V gene's germline CDR1 is MNHEY and CDR2 SVGEGT.

The chain couples TRBV6-2 or TRBV6-3 to TRBJ2-7; 8 bases line up with TRBD2. The CDR3 has 16 residues. The V segment lost 0 bases and the J segment 5 bases; nucleotides outside the gene matches: 9. Germline assignment: CDR1 MNHEY and CDR2 SVGEGT. CDR3 residues: CASSYSGSGGPHEQYF. Written as DNA, the CDR3 is TGTGCCAGCAGTTACTCGGGATCGGGAGGGCCCCACGAGCAGTACTTC.

A single count supports this clone. Compared with germline, one end of the junction differs, possibly owing to a read error. The genes are TRBV5-1 and TRBJ2-2, with D possibly TRBD1 on 6 matching bases. The CDR3 runs to 15 residues. CDR1 and CDR2 (germline): SGHRS, YFSETQ. CDR3 protein: CVSSTATGNTGELFF. Here the CDR3 DNA reads TGCGTCAGCAGCACTGCGACAGGGAACACCGGGGAGCTGTTTTTT. The whole variable domain, filled in from reference TRBV5-1 and TRBJ2-2, reads KAGVTQTPRYLIKTRGQQVTLSCSPISGHRSVSWYQQTPGQGLQFLFEYFSETQRNKGNFPGRFSGRQFSNSRSEMNVSTLELGDSALYLCVSSTATGNTGELFFGEGSRLTVL.

The gene calls are TRBV2 and TRBJ1-5; D is unresolved. Germline V lookup: CDR1 SNHLY, CDR2 FYNNEI. CDR3 length equals 14 residues. V gave up 1 base and J gave up 6 bases, with 10 bases separating them. CDR3 residues: CASSEGRVAQPQHF. The DNA of the CDR3 is TGTGCCAGCAGTGAAGGGAGGGTCGCTCAGCCCCAGCATTTT.

This clone was recorded only once. V usage is TRBV4-3 and J usage is TRBJ1-3; D call uncertain. Germline lookup yields CDR1 LGHNA and CDR2 YSLEER. CDR3 length: 13 amino acids. Deletions cut 0 bases from V and 4 bases from J, with 4 bases between. DNA for the CDR3: TGCGCCAGCAGCCAAGATGCGGGAAACACCATATATTTT. Its translation is CASSQDAGNTIYF.

The chain joins TRBV20-1 to TRBJ1-4; D gene ambiguous. Germline values: CDR1 DFQATT, CDR2 SNEGSKA (reference sequence). The V gene lost 3 bases and the J gene lost 3 bases, with 8 bases spanning the gap. CDR3 length: 13 amino acids. The DNA for the CDR3 is TGCAGTGCTAGTGAGACTGCTAATGAAAAACTGTTTTTT. Encoded protein: CSASETANEKLFF.

This sequence joins TRBV7-2 and TRBJ2-5, with 7 bases fitting TRBD2. Per the germline V gene, CDR1 is SGHTA and CDR2 is FQGNSA. The CDR3 is made up of 15 amino acids. V shed 1 base, J shed 2 bases, and the junction held 4 bases outside the gene matches. CDR3 bases: TGTGCCAGCAGCTTAGATGGGGGGGTTCAAGAGACCCAGTACTTC. Its protein product is CASSLDGGVQETQYF.

The chain combines TRBV3-1 (or the pseudogene TRBV3-2) with TRBJ2-2, with 12 bases aligning to TRBD2. The length of the CDR3 is 17 residues. Unmatched junction bases numbered 8, after V lost 3 bases and J lost 6 bases. Germline values: CDR1 LGHDT, CDR2 YNNKEL (reference sequence). CDR3 region: CASSHPSGRAGAGELFF. CDR3 coding DNA: TGTGCCAGCAGCCATCCTAGCGGGAGGGCCGGCGCCGGGGAGCTGTTTTTT.

The chain couples TRBV4-3 to TRBJ2-3; the match to TRBD1 covers 9 bases. The CDR3 is made up of 17 amino acids. Germline V gene sequence: CDR1 LGHNA, CDR2 YSLEER. V was pared by 0 bases and J by 1 base, with 5 bases of the junction left unmatched. CDR3 amino acids: CASSQEGQGRGTDTQYF. For the CDR3, the DNA is TGCGCCAGCAGCCAAGAGGGACAGGGAAGAGGCACAGATACGCAGTATTTT.